This paragraph covers one T cell receptor (beta chain) sequence. No antigen is known for it. Any history of autoimmune disease or systemic immunosuppression disqualified patients. Profiling relied on immunoSEQ multiplex PCR, and the TCRdb table lists in-frame clones only, not all of them. The data show roughly 70,000 clones, 89% seen once. This sample is part of a study of OX40 agonist ivuxolimab in advanced cancers. Study background: Dosing consisted of intravenous ivuxolimab at 0.01 to 10 mg/kg every 2 weeks. Dose-escalation cases comprised hepatocellular carcinoma, melanoma, renal cell or head and neck cancer.

Notes on the study in general: Dosing at 0.1 to 3.0 mg/kg was accompanied by clonal expansion of CD4+ and CD8+ blood T cells by week 6.

Germline V gene sequence: CDR1 SGHVS, CDR2 FNYEAQ. The CDR3 contains 14 residues. V was shortened by 3 bases and J by 6 bases, with 14 bases between the two germline ends. The sample was CD4+ or CD8+ T cells sorted from blood, taken in a trial of the OX40 agonist ivuxolimab. The chain recombines TRBV7-6 with TRBJ1-1; a possible D gene is TRBD1 (5 bases). The receptor was derived from an adult with an advanced solid tumor such as melanoma, head and neck, liver or kidney cancer. DNA for the CDR3: TGTGCCAGCAGCTTGGACATAGGTAACCCTGAAGCTTTCTTT. Its translation is CASSLDIGNPEAFF.